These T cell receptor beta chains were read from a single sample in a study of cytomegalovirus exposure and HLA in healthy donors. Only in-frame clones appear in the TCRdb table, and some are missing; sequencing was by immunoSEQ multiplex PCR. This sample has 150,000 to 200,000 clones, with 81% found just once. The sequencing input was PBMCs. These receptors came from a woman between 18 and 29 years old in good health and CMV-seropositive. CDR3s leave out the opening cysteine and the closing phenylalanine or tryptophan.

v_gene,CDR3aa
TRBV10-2,ASSEGGRGGKASGSTDTQY
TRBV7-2,ASSLRGARDTQY
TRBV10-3,AISEQGKNTEAF
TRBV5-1,ASSLAGVGGNTIY
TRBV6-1,ASSVTGALSNEQF
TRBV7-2,ASIDRVHTGELF
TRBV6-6,ASSYSLADDYEQY
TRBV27,ASSIAGGRDTQY
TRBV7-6,ASSDRQGFSYNEQF
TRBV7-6,ASSLAPTGANVLT
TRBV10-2,ASSESGYSNQPQH
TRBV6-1,ASSVDTYSYEQY
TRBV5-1,ASSELAGTDTQY
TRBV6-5,ASSHLDPGSYEQY
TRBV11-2,ASSARGYLDSGANVLT
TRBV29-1,SAVTGDGYEQY
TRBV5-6,ASSLLRRGNQETQY
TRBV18,ASSPVQESPSGYT
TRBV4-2,ASSQAGMNTEAF
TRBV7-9,ASSEGRWAF
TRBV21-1,ATNGGESAGNTIY
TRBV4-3,ASRSPGTGDEKLF
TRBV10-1,ASRGDRDYNSPLH
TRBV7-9,ASSLSWGTTNEKLF
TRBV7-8,ASSKDSTHQPQH
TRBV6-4,ASSEGTSGGGNIQY
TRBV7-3,ASSLRHGSMETQY
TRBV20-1,SAYRDSPLH
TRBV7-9,ASSFGQGDPNTEAF
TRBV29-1,SVEPQGQPDTIY
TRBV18,ASSPGQAPYEQY
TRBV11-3,ASSLGMGQGAKNIQY
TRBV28,ASSLGGTANSPLH
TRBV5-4,ASSRDYGVNEQF
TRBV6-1,ASKRSQGQSEAF